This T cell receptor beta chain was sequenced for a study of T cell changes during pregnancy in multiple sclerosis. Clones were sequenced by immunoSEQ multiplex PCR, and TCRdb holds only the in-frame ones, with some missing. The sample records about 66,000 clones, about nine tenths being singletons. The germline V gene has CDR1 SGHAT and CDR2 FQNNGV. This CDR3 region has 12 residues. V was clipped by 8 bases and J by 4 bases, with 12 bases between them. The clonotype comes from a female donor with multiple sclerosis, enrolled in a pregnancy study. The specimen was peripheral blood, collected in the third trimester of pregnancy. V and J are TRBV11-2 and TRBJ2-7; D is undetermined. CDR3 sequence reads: CASGLTRYEQYF. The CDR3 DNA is TGTGCCAGCGGTTTGACGAGGTACGAGCAGTACTTC. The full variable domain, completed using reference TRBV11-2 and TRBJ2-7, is EAGVAQSPRYKIIEKRQSVAFWCNPISGHATLYWYQQILGQGPKLLIQFQNNGVVDDSQLPKDRFSAERLKGVDSTLKIQPAKLEDSAVYLCASGLTRYEQYFGPGTRLTVT.